What follows are 15 T cell receptor beta chains derived from one specimen sequenced in a study of spatial heterogeneity in lung cancer. From the 5' RACE reads, TCRdb called clonotypes with MiXCR, one entry per CDR3 protein. Here the sample spans around 4,000 distinct CDR3 sequences, about 21% being singletons. Time point specified: sample taken at primary tumor resection. Sequencing was performed on whole RNA extracted from tumor and nontumor lung tissue, or from frozen PBMC, and the material was left unsorted. The sample in question was normal lung tissue next to the tumor, obtained at surgery. The source is a female donor with early-stage non-small cell lung cancer.

This clonotype was detected many times. Found in a library prepared for alpha chains, this beta chain is an off-target read, and its abundance has little meaning. The CDR3: CASSLGANEQFF. The CDR3, as DNA: TGTGCCAGCAGCTTAGGTGCTAACGAGCAGTTCTTC. J is TRBJ2-1 and V is TRBV7-2; no firm D call. The V gene's germline CDR1 is SGHTA and CDR2 FQGNSA. The CDR3 length is 12 residues. The ends were cut back, 1 base at V and 10 bases at J, with 8 bases in the middle.

This clonotype turned up a few times. This beta chain is an off-target read within a library intended for alpha chains, so its frequency means little. The chain couples TRBV29-1 to TRBJ2-1, with no clear D. The germline V gene encodes CDR1 SQVTM and CDR2 ANQGSEA. V lost 8 bases to trimming and J lost 9 bases, with 20 bases between them. CDR3 length equals 13 residues. The CDR3 region is CSTPGVGYREQFF. The DNA of the CDR3 is TGCAGCACCCCGGGTGTGGGTTATCGTGAGCAGTTCTTC.

The sample holds a few counts of this clonotype. Within a library made for alpha chains, this beta chain is off target, and its count is uninformative. The chain uses TRBV6-1 and TRBJ2-5; the D gene is possibly TRBD1 (5 bases). The CDR3 loop spans 13 amino acids. The germline V gene encodes CDR1 MNHNS and CDR2 SASEGT. Trimming left V 6 bases short and J 2 bases short, with 10 bases between. In nucleotides, the CDR3 is TGTGCCAGCAGCAGGGTACAACAAGAGACCCAGTACTTC. Residues: CASSRVQQETQYF.

Relative to its sample, this clonotype is medium-sized. The size of this beta chain means little, since it is a stray read in a library made for alpha chains. The chain is built from TRBV3-1 and TRBJ1-4; possibly TRBD1 for D (5 bases). The CDR3 runs 17 residues. Germline CDR1 reads LGHDT; CDR2 reads YNNKEL (reference sequence). The ends were cut back, 2 bases at V and 4 bases at J, with 17 bases in the middle. This CDR3 is CASSQSQVRASNEKLFF. The CDR3 coding sequence is TGTGCCAGCAGCCAAAGTCAAGTCAGGGCCAGTAATGAAAAACTGTTTTTT.

This clonotype was observed many times. Within a library made for alpha chains, this beta chain is off target, and its count is uninformative. The rearrangement uses TRBV5-4 and TRBJ2-3; the D gene is possibly TRBD2 (6 bases). Germline loops: CDR1 SGHNT, CDR2 YYREEE (reference sequence). V lost 2 bases, J lost 0 bases, and 10 bases lay in between. This CDR3 is 15 amino acids long. The CDR3 DNA is TGTGCCAGCAGCTTTTTCGGGGGAAGCACAGATACGCAGTATTTT. It translates to CASSFFGGSTDTQYF.

By share of the sample, this clonotype is medium-sized. This beta chain is a stray sequence in a library constructed for alpha chains; its clone size is not meaningful. V is TRBV6-1 and J is TRBJ2-7, with 8 bases matching TRBD2. Germline CDR1 is MNHNS and CDR2 is SASEGT. This CDR3 spans 14 amino acids. V lost 10 bases and J lost 2; bases outside the gene matches: 10. DNA of the CDR3: TGTGCCACCGGACTAGGACTAGCCGCCTACGAGCAGTACTTC. Its protein is CATGLGLAAYEQYF.

This clonotype was counted ten times or more. This beta chain turned up in a library designed for alpha chains; as an off-target read, its abundance says little. The chain employs TRBV6-2 or TRBV6-3 and TRBJ1-5; D call uncertain. V shed 7 bases and J shed 0 bases, with 10 bases lying between them. The CDR3 loop spans 14 amino acids. CDR1 and CDR2 from the germline V gene are MNHEY and SVGEGT. The CDR3 region has the DNA TGTGCCAGCAATTCGGGGTTTAGCAATCAGCCCCAGCATTTT. Amino acids: CASNSGFSNQPQHF.

In its sample, this clonotype is medium-sized. The size of this beta chain means little, since it is a stray read in a library made for alpha chains. This chain uses TRBV28 with TRBJ2-2; D may be TRBD2 (5 bases). V gave up 7 bases and J gave up 7 bases, with 13 bases separating them. Germline V gene lookup returns CDR1 MDHEN and CDR2 SYDVKM. CDR3 length: 13 amino acids. CDR3 sequence: CASNEGVVGELFF. The CDR3 DNA sequence: TGTGCCAGCAACGAGGGAGTGGTCGGGGAGCTGTTTTTT.

At least ten counts were recorded for this clonotype. Because the library targeted alpha chains, this beta chain is an off-target read whose size means little. The genes are TRBV24-1 and TRBJ2-3; 8 bases line up with TRBD1. Trimming cost V 9 bases and J 4 bases; bases outside gene matches: 8. Per germline, CDR1 KGHDR and CDR2 SFDVKD. This CDR3 is built from 14 residues. The CDR3 loop reads CATARDRGADTQYF. CDR3 DNA: TGTGCCACCGCGCGAGACAGGGGCGCAGATACGCAGTATTTT.

This clonotype was observed a single time. This beta chain came through as a stray read in a library set up for alpha chains, and its size says little. V is TRBV5-1 and J is TRBJ2-1; TRBD1 matches at 7 bases. V dropped 0 bases and J dropped 4; count of bases not matched to a gene: 1. Germline values: CDR1 SGHRS, CDR2 YFSETQ. There are 14 residues in the CDR3. The CDR3 DNA reads TGCGCCAGCAGCTTGGGGGACAGATACAATGAGCAGTTCTTC. It yields the protein CASSLGDRYNEQFF. The full variable domain, rest sourced from reference TRBV5-1 and TRBJ2-1, is KAGVTQTPRYLIKTRGQQVTLSCSPISGHRSVSWYQQTPGQGLQFLFEYFSETQRNKGNFPGRFSGRQFSNSRSEMNVSTLELGDSALYLCASSLGDRYNEQFFGPGTRLTVL.

This clonotype has ten or more counts. Because the library targeted alpha chains, this beta chain is an off-target read whose size means little. J is TRBJ2-4 and V is TRBV6-6; 9 bases agree with TRBD1. The trim removed 6 bases at V and 9 bases at J, leaving 6 bases unmatched. Germline V gene data show CDR1 as MNHNY and CDR2 as SVGAGI (reference sequence). This CDR3 is 13 amino acids long. CDR3 nucleotide sequence: TGTGCCAGCAGCCCCCGACAGGGGGGCATTCAGTACTTC. Protein product: CASSPRQGGIQYF.

This clonotype was found many times. This beta chain lies outside the target of a library built for alpha chains; its clone size means little. The chain's CDR3 is CASSSYTGELFF. The CDR3 bases are TGTGCCAGCAGCTCCTACACCGGGGAGCTGTTTTTT. The chain recombines TRBV6-2 or TRBV6-3 with TRBJ2-2, with D hard to call. The germline CDR1 and CDR2 sequences are MNHEY and SVGEGT. The CDR3 totals 12 residues. V was pared by 6 bases and J by 3 bases, with 5 bases between.

This clonotype was recorded at least ten times. The library was prepared for alpha chains; this beta chain is a stray read, so its frequency means little. The rearrangement uses TRBV10-3 and TRBJ1-5; D is uncertain. The CDR3 spans 15 residues. From germline, CDR1 is ENHRY and CDR2 SYGVKD. Trimming shortened V by 3 bases and J by 0 bases, and 9 bases separated the two germline ends. The DNA for the CDR3 is TGTGCCATCAGTGATGGGCGGAATAGCAATCAGCCCCAGCATTTT. Translating gives CAISDGRNSNQPQHF.

Only one count was recorded for this clonotype. This beta chain lies outside the target of a library built for alpha chains; its clone size means little. This rearrangement joins TRBV9 to TRBJ1-1, with D perhaps TRBD1 (5 bases). Trimming took 0 bases from V and 6 from J, leaving 15 bases between them. Looked up from germline, CDR1 is SGDLS and CDR2 is YYNGEE. The CDR3 spans 15 residues. CDR3 residues: CASSVDWGLSAEAFF. CDR3 in DNA: TGTGCCAGCAGCGTAGATTGGGGGTTGAGTGCTGAAGCTTTCTTT.

Note on this clonotype: This beta chain turned up in a library designed for alpha chains; as an off-target read, its abundance says little. The J gene is TRBJ1-1, the V gene TRBV6-5; TRBD1 might be the D (6 bases). V shed 5 bases and J shed 0 bases, with 10 bases lying between them. Germline V gives CDR1 MNHEY, CDR2 SVGAGI. The CDR3 consists of 14 residues. The CDR3 region is CASSQDRLNTEAFF. The CDR3 region has the DNA TGTGCCAGCAGTCAAGACAGGCTGAACACTGAAGCTTTCTTT.